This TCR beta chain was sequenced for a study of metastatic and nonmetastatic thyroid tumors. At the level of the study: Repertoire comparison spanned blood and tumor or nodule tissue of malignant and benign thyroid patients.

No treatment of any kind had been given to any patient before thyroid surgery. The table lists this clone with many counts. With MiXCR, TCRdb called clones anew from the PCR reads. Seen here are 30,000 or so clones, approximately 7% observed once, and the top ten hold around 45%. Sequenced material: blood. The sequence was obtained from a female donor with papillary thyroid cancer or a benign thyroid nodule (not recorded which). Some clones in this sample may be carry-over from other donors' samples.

CDR3 bases: TGCGCCAGCAGCTTGGGCCCGACGCAGTATTTT. Translation gives CASSLGPTQYF. The J gene is TRBJ2-3, the V gene TRBV5-1; D not resolved. The CDR3 has 11 residues. Germline CDR1 SGHRS, CDR2 YFSETQ. With 0 bases removed from V and 9 bases from J, the gap between germline ends came to 5 bases.